This TCR beta chain was obtained from a study of early T cells in non-severe SARS-CoV-2 infection. In the study overall: From unsorted whole blood, bulk RNA was sequenced, and the chains remained unpaired.

The CDR3 runs 15 residues. Germline assignment: CDR1 SGHTS and CDR2 YDEGEE. V lost 2 bases and J lost 0; bases outside the gene matches: 5. This clonotype was counted ten times or more. TCRdb fed the 5' RACE reads into MiXCR, producing one record per CDR3 protein. The top ten clones hold 4.2% of a sample with tens of thousands of distinct CDR3 sequences, less than 9.5% of them seen once. The chain has TRBV5-8 and TRBJ2-7; TRBD2 agrees at 7 bases. The TCR originated in an adult who was a healthcare worker with PCR-confirmed SARS-CoV-2 infection or an uninfected control (not recorded which). Sequences were obtained from whole blood. The CDR3 DNA reads as TGTGCCAGCAGCTTTCTGGCTAGCGGCTCCTACGAGCAGTACTTC. Translation gives CASSFLASGSYEQYF. Drawing the rest from reference TRBV5-8 and TRBJ2-7, the complete variable domain is EAGVTQSPTHLIKTRGQQATLRCSPISGHTSVYWYQQALGLGLQFLLWYDEGEERNRGNFPPRFSGRQFPNYSSELNVNALELEDSALYLCASSFLASGSYEQYFGPGTRLTVT.